The clone carrying this TCR beta chain was picked up many times. Its antigen is unidentified. Germline-derived CDR1 and CDR2 are MNHEY and SMNVEV (reference sequence). Losses at the gene ends were 3 bases for V and 0 bases for J; bases not matched to a gene: 2. This CDR3 has 16 residues. The data were taken from a study of early T cells in non-severe SARS-CoV-2 infection. Study summary: From unsorted whole blood, bulk RNA was sequenced, and the chains remained unpaired.

Overall study results and limits: CD4 and private specificities were missed by VDJdb matching, which favored anti-spike CD8 responses.

Each single cDNA molecule received a unique molecular identifier. A single record per CDR3 protein comes from TCRdb applying MiXCR to the 5' RACE reads. Of about 21,000 distinct CDR3 sequences in the sample, 5% to 6% are singletons; the top ten hold around 15%. Sequences were derived from whole blood, sampled at baseline. This rearrangement joins TRBV27 to TRBJ2-2, with 9 bases identical to TRBD1. This TCR derives from an adult who was a healthcare worker with PCR-confirmed SARS-CoV-2 infection or an uninfected control (not recorded which). The CDR3 sequence: CASSFWTGANTGELFF. DNA of the CDR3: TGTGCCAGCAGTTTTTGGACAGGGGCGAACACCGGGGAGCTGTTTTTT.